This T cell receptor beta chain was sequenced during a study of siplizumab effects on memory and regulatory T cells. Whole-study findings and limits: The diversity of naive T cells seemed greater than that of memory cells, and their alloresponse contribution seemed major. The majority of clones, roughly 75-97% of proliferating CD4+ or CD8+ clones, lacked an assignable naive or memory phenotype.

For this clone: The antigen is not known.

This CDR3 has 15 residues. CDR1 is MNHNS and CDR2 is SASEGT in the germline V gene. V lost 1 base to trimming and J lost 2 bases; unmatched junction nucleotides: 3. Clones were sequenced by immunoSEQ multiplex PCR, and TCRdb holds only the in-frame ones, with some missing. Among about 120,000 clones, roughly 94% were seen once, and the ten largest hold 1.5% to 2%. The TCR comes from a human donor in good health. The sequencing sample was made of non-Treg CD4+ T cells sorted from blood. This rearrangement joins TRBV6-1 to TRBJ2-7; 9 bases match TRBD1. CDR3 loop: CASSEVGTGTYEQYF. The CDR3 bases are TGTGCCAGCAGTGAAGTGGGGACAGGGACCTACGAGCAGTACTTC.